Shown below are 9 T cell receptor beta chains from a single sample sequenced in a study of blood T cell repertoires in COVID-19 (dated by TCRdb to 2020 to 2021). The method was the immunoSEQ multiplex PCR assay. TCRdb's version of the immuneACCESS table is confined to in-frame rearrangements and falls short of the full clone set. An unresolved V gene accounts for under half of the shortfall where checked; the remainder is of unknown origin. The sample table lists approximately 320,000 clones, over 75% of them with a count of one. Of the sample, around 7.8% is held by the ten largest clones. Sample: peripheral blood. These receptors were taken from a human donor in a cohort sampled during active COVID-19.

The chain joins TRBV5-1 to TRBJ2-7; 10 bases are shared with TRBD1. Unmatched junction bases numbered 6, after V lost 4 bases and J lost 5 bases. The V gene's germline CDR1 is SGHRS and CDR2 YFSETQ. The CDR3 spans 14 residues. CDR3 nucleotide sequence: TGCGCCAGCAGCATGCGGGGGACAGGGGACGAGCAGTACTTC. Its translation is CASSMRGTGDEQYF.

For the CDR3, the DNA is TGTGCCACCAGTGAACCGGGACAGGGTTCGGAAAAACTGTTTTTT. Its protein is CATSEPGQGSEKLFF. The chain combines TRBV24-1 with TRBJ1-4, with TRBD1 matching 9 bases. The germline V gene has CDR1 KGHDR and CDR2 SFDVKD. Trimming took 4 bases from V and 8 from J; bases not matched to a gene: 7. This CDR3 comprises 15 residues.

The chain combines TRBV7-2 with TRBJ2-1, with 13 bases identical to TRBD2. Germline V gene sequence: CDR1 SGHTA, CDR2 FQGNSA. The CDR3 runs to 15 residues. V dropped 6 bases and J dropped 4; count of bases not matched to a gene: 3. The CDR3: CASRTTSGGYNEQFF. CDR3 nucleotides: TGTGCCAGCAGAACGACTAGCGGGGGGTACAATGAGCAGTTCTTC.

The J gene is TRBJ2-1, the V gene TRBV7-9; D possibly corresponds to TRBD1 (5 bases). The CDR3 totals 13 residues. Germline values: CDR1 SEHNR, CDR2 FQNEAQ (reference sequence). Trimming stripped 2 bases from V and 10 bases from J, with 12 bases between. DNA of the CDR3: TGTGCCAGCAGCTTAACTCAGGGAAACGAGCAGTTCTTC. It codes for CASSLTQGNEQFF. The complete variable domain, with remaining parts taken from reference TRBV7-9 and TRBJ2-1, reads DTGVSQNPRHKITKRGQNVTFRCDPISEHNRLYWYRQTLGQGPEFLTYFQNEAQLEKSRLLSDRFSAERPKGSFSTLEIQRTEQGDSAMYLCASSLTQGNEQFFGPGTRLTVL.

This clone was counted between two and nine times. V and J are TRBV5-4 and TRBJ2-7, with a tentative D call TRBD2 (6 bases). Germline CDR1 and CDR2: SGHNT and YYREEE (reference sequence). The CDR3 length is 15 residues. With 4 bases removed from V and 0 bases from J, the gap between germline ends came to 14 bases. CDR3 residues: CASSLNGGFSYEQYF. The CDR3 nucleotides are TGTGCCAGCAGCCTTAATGGAGGGTTCTCCTACGAGCAGTACTTC.

The genes are TRBV11-2 and TRBJ2-7; TRBD1 is a possible D gene (6 bases). The CDR3 spans 16 residues. CDR1 is SGHAT and CDR2 is FQNNGV in the germline V gene. Trimming shortened V by 1 base and J by 2 bases, and 15 bases separated the two germline ends. CDR3 DNA sequence: TGTGCCAGCAGCTTAGCCGGGCAGGGGTGCCCCTACGAGCAGTACTTC. Residues: CASSLAGQGCPYEQYF.

The chain employs TRBV19 and TRBJ1-2, with D uncertain. Germline CDR1 LNHDA, CDR2 SQIVND (reference sequence). V gave up 3 bases and J gave up 6 bases, with 11 bases separating them. The CDR3 spans 13 residues. CDR3 sequence: CASSIAGVHGYTF. DNA for the CDR3: TGTGCCAGTAGTATTGCCGGGGTACATGGCTACACCTTC.

The chain combines TRBV5-1 with TRBJ2-1; 11 nucleotides agree with TRBD2. The germline CDR1 and CDR2 sequences are SGHRS and YFSETQ. The CDR3 contains 18 residues. Trimming took 0 bases from V and 6 from J; bases not matched to a gene: 11. The CDR3 bases are TGCGCCAGCAGCTTGGTACCCACCCTAGCGGGGGGTGGCAATGAGCAGTTCTTC. Its protein is CASSLVPTLAGGGNEQFF.

The CDR3 here is CASSSGQTGELFF. DNA for the CDR3: TGTGCCAGCAGCTCGGGACAGACCGGGGAGCTGTTTTTT. The chain employs TRBV7-8 and TRBJ2-2, with 7 bases identical to TRBD1. CDR1 is SGHVS and CDR2 is FQNEAQ in the germline V gene. The V and J ends lost 4 bases and 5 bases, in that order; junction bases with no gene match: 1. CDR3 length: 13 amino acids.